This T cell receptor (beta chain) was sequenced in a study of identical twins. Remarks on this clonotype: The antigen is undetermined.

Whole-study findings and limits: Models underestimated how often monozygotic twins shared out-of-frame TCR alpha.

V was shortened by 2 bases and J by 9 bases, with 15 bases between the two germline ends. This CDR3 has 14 residues. Per germline, CDR1 SGDLS and CDR2 YYNGEE. MiXCR, run by TCRdb on the 5' RACE reads, gives a single entry per CDR3 protein. The data contain 450,000 or so distinct CDR3 sequences, 20% to 25% of them singletons. A further study also used this sample, focusing on T cells expressing NK-cell markers. As reported in that work: Sorted T-cell subsets CD3+CD56+NKG2C+, CD3+CD56+NKG2C- and CD3+CD56-NKG2C+ were TCR beta-sequenced.

V and J are TRBV9 and TRBJ1-5, with D hard to call. The source of this sequence is a woman under 30 in good health. Specimen: CD4+ T cells sorted from blood. CDR3 nucleotides: TGTGCCAGCAGCGTTAGTTTCAGCCAAGGGCCCCAGCATTTT. Amino acids: CASSVSFSQGPQHF.